The 5 T cell receptor beta chains presented below share a single source sample, sequenced in a study of tumor-infiltrating lymphocytes in primary liver carcinoma. Germline DNA was extracted alongside blood RNA, which was obtained from unsorted whole blood. Researchers generated TCR beta cDNA from about 460 ng of total RNA, relying on a constant-region primer. Amplification in three nested multiplex PCR rounds with slightly modified ARM-PCR gave rise to TCR beta libraries. Researchers ran the first two PCR rounds for approximately 9 cycles each with TRBV1-TRBV30 forward primers and a C-beta reverse primer. TCRdb ran MiXCR on the multiplex PCR reads and lists one entry per CDR3 protein. Among a few hundred thousand distinct CDR3 sequences listed, around three fifths were seen once. The material sequenced was peripheral blood. These receptors all stem from a woman in her twenties or thirties with primary liver carcinoma and hepatitis B virus infection.

As for this clonotype: With a much larger clone just one base away, this may be a read error. The V gene is TRBV29-1, the J gene TRBJ1-1; D ambiguous. The CDR3 length is 13 residues. Germline CDR1 SQVTM, CDR2 ANQGSEA. Written as DNA, the CDR3 is TGCATCGTTGTCCCCTCCGGGAACACTGAAGCTTTCTTT. Protein product: CIVVPSGNTEAFF.

This clonotype was seen once. This may be a read error: a much more frequent sequence differs by one nucleotide. This likely comes from a read error, as the CDR3 has no conserved phenylalanine or tryptophan at its end. The V call is TRBV7-9, the J call TRBJ2-5; no reliable D call. The CDR3 sequence is 13 residues long. Between the trimmed V and J ends, which lost 4 bases and 2 bases, there was a span of 8 bases. Germline V gene sequence: CDR1 SEHNR, CDR2 FQNEAQ (reference sequence). The CDR3 sequence is CASSSHGQETQYL. The CDR3 DNA reads TGTGCCAGCAGCTCCCATGGGCAAGAGACCCAGTACCTC.

A word on this clonotype: Given a much more abundant clone one base away, this may be a read error. This chain uses TRBV4-3 with TRBJ2-1; the match to TRBD2 covers 12 bases. This CDR3 comprises 17 residues. Germline V CDR1 and CDR2: LGHNA, YSLEER. The CDR3 DNA reads as TGCCCCAGCAGCCAAGTTCTAGCGGGAGGGGATGTCAATGAGCAGTTCTTC. It specifies CPSSQVLAGGDVNEQFF.

This clonotype was detected many times. The rearrangement joins TRBV11-2 to TRBJ2-2; D is unclear. The germline CDR1 and CDR2 sequences are SGHAT and FQNNGV. This CDR3 region has 16 residues. The ends were cut back, 3 bases at V and 3 bases at J, with 14 bases in the middle. For the CDR3, the DNA is TGTGCCAGCAGCTTTGCCTCTACAGAACACACCGGGGAGCTGTTTTTT. Its protein product is CASSFASTEHTGELFF.

This clonotype was counted only a few times. This may come from a read error, since a much larger clone is one base off. V is TRBV11-2 and J is TRBJ1-3; D gene ambiguous. The CDR3 sequence is 11 residues long. Per germline, CDR1 SGHAT and CDR2 FQNNGV. The CDR3 region is CTTGRGNTIYF. The DNA for the CDR3 is TGTACCACCGGGAGGGGAAACACCATATATTTT. Full variable domain (remainder filled in from reference TRBV11-2 and TRBJ1-3): EAGVAQSPRYKIIEKRQSVAFWCNPISGHATLYWYQQILGQGPKLLIQFQNNGVVDDSQLPKDRFSAERLKGVDSTLKIQPAKLEDSAVYLCTTGRGNTIYFGEGSWLTVV.